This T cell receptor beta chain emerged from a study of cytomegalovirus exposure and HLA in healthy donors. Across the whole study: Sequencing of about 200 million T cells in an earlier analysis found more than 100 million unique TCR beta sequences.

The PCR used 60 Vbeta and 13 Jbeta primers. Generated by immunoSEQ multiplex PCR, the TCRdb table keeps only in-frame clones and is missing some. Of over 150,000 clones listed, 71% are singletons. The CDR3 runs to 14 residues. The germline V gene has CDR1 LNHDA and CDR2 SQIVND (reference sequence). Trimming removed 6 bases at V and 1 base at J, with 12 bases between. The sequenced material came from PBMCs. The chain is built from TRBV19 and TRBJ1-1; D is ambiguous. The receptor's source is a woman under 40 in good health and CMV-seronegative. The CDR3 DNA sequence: TGTGCCAGTAGAATGCTTTACGGGAACACTGAAGCTTTCTTT. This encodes CASRMLYGNTEAFF. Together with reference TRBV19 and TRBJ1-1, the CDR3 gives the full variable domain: DGGITQSPKYLFRKEGQNVTLSCEQNLNHDAMYWYRQDPGQGLRLIYYSQIVNDFQKGDIAEGYSVSREKKESFPLTVTSAQKNPTAFYLCASRMLYGNTEAFFGQGTRLTVV.